This T cell receptor beta chain was identified during a study of CD8+ T cells in alopecia areata (dated by TCRdb to the late 2010s). Turning to the overall study: To study T cell clonal expansion in alopecia areata, the researchers applied high-throughput TCRbeta sequencing to both the C3H/HeJ mouse model and human patients. Scalp clonality was compared among normal scalp (n=4), patchy alopecia areata scalp (n=8), and alopecia totalis/universalis scalp (n=8). TCRbeta CDR3 regions were amplified by immunoSEQ multiplex PCR with 35 Vbeta forward and 13 Jbeta reverse primers. RNA was extracted with the PAXgene miRNA kit for fixed scalp, the miRNeasy kit for PBMCs, and the RNeasy kit for mouse skin. In humans, TCRbeta sequencing was performed on scalp tissue and on sorted CD4+ and CD8+ peripheral blood T cells from healthy controls and from patients with patchy or totalis/universalis alopecia areata.

Points the paper makes about the study in general: Compared with normal scalp, lesional scalp, particularly in alopecia totalis/universalis, had higher clonality and more expanded CD8+ clones, which suggests antigenic drive. Unlike mouse skin, which is dominated by gammadelta T cells, normal human skin has resident alphabeta T cells that are also sequenced, and this complicates analysis of the scalp TCR repertoire. Shared TCR sequences between patients were less evident than in mice, which may be partly attributable to HLA diversity in the patient population.

Libraries were made using the immunoSEQ multiplex PCR assay. To provide template for TCR sequencing, every sample had RNA extracted and reverse transcribed into cDNA. First-strand cDNA was synthesized with SuperScript III using a 2:1 mix of oligo-dT and random hexamers. A synthetic immune receptor repertoire was used to measure amplification bias, and any remaining bias was corrected computationally. Per the original workflow: After raw reads were preprocessed to remove errors, the CDR3 was defined following IMGT conventions as running from the conserved cysteine to phenylalanine. To get clonality, Shannon entropy was normalized by log2 of the number of productive unique TCRs and the result was subtracted from 1. Scalp TCRbeta sequences were cross-referenced with sorted blood CD4 and CD8 repertoires so that the CD4 or CD8 identity of scalp clones could be inferred. Imported from immuneACCESS, the table was reduced by TCRdb to in-frame sequences with V and J called. These copies leave out some clones; in studies compared against another copy, an unresolved V gene accounts for under half, and the cause of the remainder is not known. V, J and clone size were drawn from that table, and D and trimming were deduced from the DNA. The sample table contains almost 35,000 clones; only one count was recorded for 55% of them. The ten largest account for roughly 37% of the sample.

For this clone: Its antigen remains unidentified. No base quality values were provided; no much bigger clone lies one nucleotide off.

From alopecia areata patients, peripheral blood was collected along with lesional scalp punch biopsies. PBMCs were isolated by density centrifugation and stained for CD3, CD4 and CD8, and CD4+ and CD8+ T cells were sorted on a FACSAria. As part of a multicenter biomarker study, untreated alopecia areata patients were recruited. For five or six biomarker-study patients, blood CD8+ T cells were further sorted into NKG2D-low and NKG2D-high fractions. The receptor's source is a human donor with alopecia areata. Sequencing used NKG2D-high CD8+ T cells sorted from blood. The cell subset or site label on this specimen signifies: sorted CD8+ NKG2D-high blood T cells.

For the CDR3, the sequence is CASSYEGANYGYTF. The nucleotides read TGTGCCAGCAGTTATGAGGGGGCAAACTATGGCTACACCTTC. The chain joins TRBV25-1 to TRBJ1-2; TRBD1 fits 7 bases in the junction. CDR1 and CDR2, per the germline V gene, are MGHDK and SYGVNS. Trimming removed 5 bases from V and 2 bases from J; the gene matches leave 5 bases unexplained. The CDR3 numbers 14 residues from cysteine through phenylalanine. The kept DNA is CDR3 alone, 42 bases in frame from the first base.